Described below is a single TCR beta chain sequence and its context. These data originate in a study of low-dose radiotherapy and immunotherapy resistance in tumors. V lost 4 bases and J lost 3, with 15 bases in between. CDR1 ENHRY and CDR2 SYGVKD come from the germline V gene. CDR3 length equals 15 residues. The time point denotes: after trial treatment. Treatment described: LDRT plus nivolumab, ipilimumab, low-dose cyclophosphamide and aspirin (RACIN trial). First-strand cDNA used TRAV- and TRBV-specific primers, covering alpha and beta chains. A constant-region primer paired with the V-primer adapter amplified TCRs over around 18 PCR cycles. TCRdb called the reads again in MiXCR, with one record for every CDR3 protein. The sample holds about 30,000 distinct CDR3 sequences, less than 65% seen once.

The receptor's source is a male donor with gallbladder cancer. This chain joins TRBV10-3 and TRBJ2-5; weak D call: TRBD1 (5 bases). Specimen: PBMCs, collected after low-dose radiotherapy plus immunotherapy. For the CDR3, the DNA is TGTGCCATCAGTGGATCACTGGGGCGCGAAGAGACCCAGTACTTC. Amino acid sequence: CAISGSLGREETQYF.